This paragraph reports one T cell receptor beta chain. This sample was included in a study of blood T cell repertoires in COVID-19. V was pared by 5 bases and J by 1 base, with 5 bases between. The CDR3 sequence is 12 residues long. Germline V gene sequence: CDR1 MDHEN, CDR2 SYDVKM. Data came from immunoSEQ multiplex PCR; TCRdb stores just in-frame clones and leaves some out. The table shows approximately 240,000 clones, with around 80% occurring only once. The receptor comes from a woman in her 40s with active or convalescent COVID-19. Sequences were obtained from peripheral blood. This chain uses TRBV28 with TRBJ2-5; D call uncertain. This CDR3 reads CASSPTQETQYF. The CDR3 coding sequence is TGTGCCAGCAGTCCTACCCAAGAGACCCAGTACTTC.